This T cell receptor (beta chain) was recorded in a study of T cells after yellow fever vaccination. Via MiXCR, TCRdb re-called the 5' RACE reads, giving one row per CDR3 protein. The sample has under 550,000 distinct CDR3 sequences, just over 20% seen once; the top ten hold about a sixth. Germline CDR1 and CDR2: MNHEY and SVGEGT. This CDR3 is 14 amino acids long. V lost 0 bases to trimming and J lost 3 bases; unmatched junction nucleotides: 1. Many counts were recorded for this clonotype. Its antigen is unidentified. Overall study results and limits: Subsequent booster samples again held most clones from primary vaccination (96% CD4, roughly 90% CD8). Clonotypes shared by both compartments, CD4 and CD8, made up a small share.

This chain connects TRBV6-2 or TRBV6-3 to TRBJ2-5; 7 bases fit TRBD2. This specimen was PBMCs, taken approximately 20 days after the first yellow fever vaccination. The clonotype originates from a man between 18 and 35 years old who received the YFV17D yellow fever vaccine. Here the CDR3 reads CASSYSGLEETQYF. For the CDR3, the DNA is TGTGCCAGCAGTTACTCCGGACTAGAAGAGACCCAGTACTTC.